This entry features one T cell receptor beta chain sequence. A J-beta primer mix and a sample-barcoded 5' primer were used in a second PCR of about 7 to 11 cycles. From the 5' RACE reads, TCRdb called clonotypes with MiXCR, one entry per CDR3 protein. The table shows more than 1,400,000 distinct CDR3 sequences, with about 43% occurring only once. The data belong to a study of blood T cells in healthy people across ages. This TCR came from a woman aged 18-29 years in good health. Sequencing input: blood.

CDR3 sequence reads: CASSLAAGTGGGMNTEAFF. The CDR3 DNA follows: TGTGCCAGCAGCTTAGCTGCCGGGACAGGGGGCGGGATGAACACTGAAGCTTTCTTT. This chain joins TRBV7-9 and TRBJ1-1; 12 nucleotides match TRBD1. Germline CDR1 and CDR2: SEHNR and FQNEAQ (reference sequence). V dropped 0 bases and J dropped 0; count of bases not matched to a gene: 8. The CDR3 is 19 residues long.